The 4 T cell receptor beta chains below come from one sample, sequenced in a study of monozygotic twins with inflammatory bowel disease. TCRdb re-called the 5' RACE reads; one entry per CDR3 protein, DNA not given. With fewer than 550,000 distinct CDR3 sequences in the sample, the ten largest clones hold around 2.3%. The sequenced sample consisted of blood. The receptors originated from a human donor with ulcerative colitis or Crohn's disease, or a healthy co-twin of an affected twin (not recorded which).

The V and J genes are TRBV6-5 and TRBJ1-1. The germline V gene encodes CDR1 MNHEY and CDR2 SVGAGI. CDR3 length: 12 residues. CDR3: CASSNLGPVAFF.

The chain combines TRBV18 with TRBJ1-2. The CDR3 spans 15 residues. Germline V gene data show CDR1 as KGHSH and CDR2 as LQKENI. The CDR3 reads CASSPYGQNNYGYTF.

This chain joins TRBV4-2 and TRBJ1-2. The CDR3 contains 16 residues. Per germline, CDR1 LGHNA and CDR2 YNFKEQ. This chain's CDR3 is CASSQEAGSQVYGYTF.

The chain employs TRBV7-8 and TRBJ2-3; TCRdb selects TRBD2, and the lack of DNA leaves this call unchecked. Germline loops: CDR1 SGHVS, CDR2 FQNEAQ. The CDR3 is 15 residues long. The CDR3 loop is CASSLLAGRSDTQYF.